Below are 26 T cell receptor beta chains sequenced from a single sample in a study of beta chain features in type 1 diabetes (dated by TCRdb to the late 2010s). What the work shows at the level of the full study, not this receptor alone: Type 1 diabetes patients showed a moderate but significant shortening of TCRB CDR3 length in all four CD4+ subsets.

Library creation used the immunoSEQ multiplex PCR assay. The entire amount of isolated RNA was reverse transcribed using the High Capacity cDNA Reverse Transcription Kit, so the sequenced TCRB transcripts were expressed ones. As stored in TCRdb, this immuneACCESS dataset retains in-frame rearrangements with V and J assigned. A fraction of the clones does not appear; measured against another copy, unresolved V genes explain less than half of the discrepancy, and the remainder lacks a known reason. The sample table shows more than 550,000 clones, and about 14% are seen once. The ten largest make up approximately 0.039% of the sample. The antigens these receptors bind are not known. Sequencing used naive CD4+ T cells from blood. The meaning of the sample's cell subset or site label: true naive CD4+ T cells. These receptors were obtained from a man aged 18-30 years with type 1 diabetes.

The chain joins TRBV30 to TRBJ2-5; D is possibly TRBD1 (5 bases). The CDR3 is 11 residues long. Germline V gene lookup returns CDR1 GTSNPN and CDR2 SVGIG (reference sequence). DNA of the CDR3: TGTGCAGCAGGGTTCCCAGAGACCCAGTACTTC. Its protein is CAAGFPETQYF.

Only a few counts were recorded for this clone. Other DNA sequences in this specimen translate into the identical CDR3. The V and J genes are TRBV30 and TRBJ2-1; D may match TRBD1 or TRBD2 (6 bases each). Germline CDR1 and CDR2: GTSNPN and SVGIG (reference sequence). CDR3 length equals 12 residues. V lost 2 bases and J 6 bases, leaving 8 bases between the germline ends. The CDR3 sequence is CAWSRGANEQFF. The CDR3 nucleotides read TGTGCCTGGAGTAGGGGGGCCAATGAGCAGTTCTTC.

This clone turned up a few times. The V and J genes are TRBV9 and TRBJ1-2, with D unclear. V was clipped by 0 bases and J by 8 bases, with 11 bases between them. The CDR3 is 13 amino acids. Germline V gene lookup returns CDR1 SGDLS and CDR2 YYNGEE. The CDR3 sequence is CASSVETAGGYTF. CDR3 nucleotide sequence: TGTGCCAGCAGCGTAGAAACCGCGGGAGGCTACACCTTC.

The table lists this clone with a few counts. The chain recombines TRBV4-2 with TRBJ1-5; a weak D match, TRBD1 (6 bases). From germline, CDR1 is LGHNA and CDR2 YNFKEQ. V lost 4 bases, J lost 2 bases, and 15 bases lay in between. The CDR3 runs to 16 residues. The CDR3 reads CASSLEGEVGNQPQHF. DNA of the CDR3: TGTGCCAGCAGCCTAGAGGGGGAGGTTGGCAATCAGCCCCAGCATTTT.

Of note for this clone: The identical CDR3 is also encoded by other nucleotide sequences in the sample. The CDR3 DNA reads TGTGCCTGGAGTGTCGGGGGTCGCGGCTACACCTTC. It yields the protein CAWSVGGRGYTF. The V and J genes are TRBV30 and TRBJ1-2, with D tentatively TRBD1 (5 bases). The germline V gene encodes CDR1 GTSNPN and CDR2 SVGIG (reference sequence). The CDR3 sequence is 12 residues long. The germline V and J ends were trimmed by 0 bases and 8 bases, with 10 bases remaining between them.

The genes are TRBV29-1 and TRBJ2-7; a weak D match, TRBD1 (6 bases). Trimming took off 6 bases at V and 2 bases at J, with 11 bases between the two ends. Per germline, CDR1 SQVTM and CDR2 ANQGSEA. The CDR3 consists of 12 residues. For the CDR3, the DNA is TGCAGCGTCAAGGGGGACACCTACGAGCAGTACTTC. This encodes CSVKGDTYEQYF.

A few counts support this clone. The genes are TRBV30 and TRBJ2-1; 7 nucleotides agree with TRBD2. Trimming removed 1 base from V and 15 bases from J; junction bases left unmatched: 15. CDR3 length: 14 residues. From germline, CDR1 is GTSNPN and CDR2 SVGIG (reference sequence). The CDR3, as DNA: TGTGCCTGGAGTGGGGCTAGCGGTCACTTAAAATGGTTCTTC. Translating gives CAWSGASGHLKWFF.

The chain couples TRBV29-1 to TRBJ2-7; D perhaps matches TRBD1 (6 bases). The CDR3 contains 10 residues. Germline lookup yields CDR1 SQVTM and CDR2 ANQGSEA. V was clipped by 7 bases and J by 4 bases, with 8 bases between them. CDR3 amino acids: CSGGQYEQYF. DNA for the CDR3: TGCAGCGGGGGACAATACGAGCAGTACTTC.

The chain employs TRBV28 and TRBJ2-4, with TRBD1 matching over 7 bases. The junction had 6 bases not matched to a gene; V was cut back by 6 bases and J by 4 bases. The CDR3 runs to 14 residues. Per the germline V gene, CDR1 is MDHEN and CDR2 is SYDVKM. This CDR3 is CASRPGTEKNIQYF. DNA of the CDR3: TGTGCCAGCAGACCCGGGACAGAAAAAAACATTCAGTACTTC. Variable domain in full (rest from reference TRBV28 and TRBJ2-4): DVKVTQSSRYLVKRTGEKVFLECVQDMDHENMFWYRQDPGLGLRLIYFSYDVKMKEKGDIPEGYSVSREKKERFSLILESASTNQTSMYLCASRPGTEKNIQYFGAGTRLSVL.

The rearrangement uses TRBV7-2 and TRBJ2-7; 7 bases match TRBD1. The CDR3 extends over 14 amino acids. The germline V gene encodes CDR1 SGHTA and CDR2 FQGNSA. The V gene end was trimmed by 2 bases and the J gene end by 2 bases; junction bases not matched to a gene: 3. DNA for the CDR3: TGTGCCAGCAGCTTAACAGGGGACCCCTACGAGCAGTACTTC. The encoded protein is CASSLTGDPYEQYF.

This clone came up a few times. V is TRBV4-3 and J is TRBJ2-7; 10 positions agree with TRBD1. CDR3 length: 14 amino acids. The V gene end was trimmed by 3 bases and the J gene end by 12 bases; junction bases not matched to a gene: 11. From germline, CDR1 is LGHNA and CDR2 YSLEER. The CDR3 reads CASSHVTGTGVLYF. CDR3 DNA sequence: TGCGCCAGCAGCCACGTTACCGGGACAGGGGTTTTGTACTTC.

CDR3 sequence: CASSESGTSRADEQYF. The CDR3 nucleotides read TGTGCCAGCAGTGAATCCGGGACTAGTAGGGCAGACGAGCAGTACTTC. The V and J genes are TRBV25-1 and TRBJ2-7, with TRBD2 matching 8 bases. The V and J ends lost 1 base and 5 bases, in that order; junction bases with no gene match: 10. The CDR3 totals 16 residues. Germline V lookup: CDR1 MGHDK, CDR2 SYGVNS.

J is TRBJ2-1 and V is TRBV28, with no clear D. V was pared by 3 bases and J by 0 bases, with 18 bases between. There are 18 residues in the CDR3. Germline CDR1 reads MDHEN; CDR2 reads SYDVKM. The CDR3 nucleotides are TGTGCCAGCAGTTTGGAAACGAGCAGGTGGGGCTCCTACAATGAGCAGTTCTTC. Amino acids: CASSLETSRWGSYNEQFF.

This rearrangement joins TRBV4-3 to TRBJ2-3; a possible D gene is TRBD2 (5 bases). Germline V CDR1 and CDR2: LGHNA, YSLEER. V was trimmed by 0 bases and J by 6 bases, leaving 7 bases between them. The CDR3 is made up of 13 amino acids. CDR3 DNA sequence: TGCGCCAGCAGCCAAGAGGGAGCTGATACGCAGTATTTT. Translating gives CASSQEGADTQYF.

This clone was seen more than once but under ten times. This sample includes further DNA sequences coding for the same CDR3. The chain links TRBV29-1 to TRBJ1-1, with no clear D. Germline V CDR1 and CDR2: SQVTM, ANQGSEA. The CDR3 sequence is 13 residues long. V was clipped by 2 bases and J by 2 bases, with 9 bases between them. CDR3 bases: TGCAGCGTTGAATCGGGTAGAAACACTGAAGCTTTCTTT. Translation: CSVESGRNTEAFF.

The V gene is TRBV29-1, the J gene TRBJ1-2; 7 positions match TRBD1. With V trimmed by 4 bases and J by 8 bases, 7 bases remained unmatched. The CDR3 is 12 amino acids. Germline V gene data show CDR1 as SQVTM and CDR2 as ANQGSEA. In DNA form, the CDR3 reads TGCAGCGTTGCAGGGGGAGCAGGGGGCTACACCTTC. Its protein is CSVAGGAGGYTF. Together with reference TRBV29-1 and TRBJ1-2, the CDR3 gives the full variable domain: SAVISQKPSRDICQRGTSLTIQCQVDSQVTMMFWYRQQPGQSLTLIATANQGSEATYESGFVIDKFPISRPNLTFSTLTVSNMSPEDSSIYLCSVAGGAGGYTFGSGTRLTVV.

This CDR3 is CASRTGLSADTQYF. CDR3 DNA: TGTGCCAGCAGGACAGGGTTGAGCGCAGATACGCAGTATTTT. The genes are TRBV2 and TRBJ2-3; 7 nucleotides line up with TRBD1. This CDR3 has 14 amino acids. V was clipped by 6 bases and J by 4 bases; unmatched bases: 7. Germline-derived CDR1 and CDR2 are SNHLY and FYNNEI.

This clone was counted between two and nine times. The chain carries TRBV4-3 and TRBJ2-1, with D perhaps matching TRBD2 (6 bases). The CDR3 runs to 12 residues. V was clipped by 5 bases and J by 13 bases, with 15 bases between them. Looked up from germline, CDR1 is LGHNA and CDR2 is YSLEER. The CDR3 spells CASSSMRDSQFF. CDR3 DNA sequence: TGCGCCAGCAGCTCTATGAGGGACTCCCAGTTCTTC.

This chain joins TRBV7-6 and TRBJ2-5; 7 nucleotides agree with TRBD2. Germline V lookup: CDR1 SGHVS, CDR2 FNYEAQ. V was pared by 0 bases and J by 2 bases, with 3 bases of the junction left unmatched. CDR3 length: 15 residues. The CDR3 DNA follows: TGTGCCAGCAGCTTAGCGGGAGCGGGACAAGAGACCCAGTACTTC. Residues: CASSLAGAGQETQYF.

Only a few counts were recorded for this clone. The chain combines TRBV5-1 with TRBJ2-1; no clear D. V was shortened by 5 bases and J by 0 bases, with 12 bases between the two germline ends. Per germline, CDR1 SGHRS and CDR2 YFSETQ. CDR3 length equals 15 residues. In nucleotides, the CDR3 is TGCGCCAGCAGGAGTTGGGTTTTCTCCTACAATGAGCAGTTCTTC. Residues: CASRSWVFSYNEQFF.

V usage is TRBV27 and J usage is TRBJ2-1; unclear D gene. The CDR3 covers 11 residues. The V end was cut by 3 bases, the J end by 9 bases, with 6 bases between. Germline V lookup: CDR1 MNHEY, CDR2 SMNVEV (reference sequence). This CDR3 is CASSFVGEQFF. CDR3 DNA: TGTGCCAGCAGTTTTGTCGGTGAGCAGTTCTTC.

This chain connects TRBV7-3 to TRBJ1-5, with D hard to call. Germline V lookup: CDR1 SGHTA, CDR2 FQGTGA. Trimming removed 2 bases at V and 6 bases at J, with 8 bases between. The CDR3 runs 13 residues. CDR3 protein: CASSLRRTQPQHF. CDR3 nucleotides: TGTGCCAGCAGCTTACGGCGGACTCAGCCCCAGCATTTT.

This clone turned up a few times. At the DNA level, this CDR3 is encoded by other sequences in the same sample as well. The CDR3 sequence is CASSLQGANYGYTF. CDR3 nucleotides: TGTGCCAGCAGTTTACAGGGTGCTAACTATGGCTACACCTTC. The gene calls are TRBV27 and TRBJ1-2, with D tentatively TRBD1 (5 bases). Germline CDR1 reads MNHEY; CDR2 reads SMNVEV (reference sequence). Trimming shortened V by 2 bases and J by 0 bases, and 7 bases separated the two germline ends. CDR3 length: 14 amino acids.

This clone was recorded a few times. The chain employs TRBV11-2 and TRBJ2-1; tentative D call: TRBD1 (7 bases). V shed 4 bases and J shed 7 bases, with 17 bases lying between them. From germline, CDR1 is SGHAT and CDR2 FQNNGV. This CDR3 comprises 15 residues. The chain's CDR3 is CASSWQGGIWNEQFF. The CDR3 DNA reads TGTGCCAGCAGCTGGCAGGGGGGAATATGGAATGAGCAGTTCTTC. Complete variable domain (other parts from reference TRBV11-2 and TRBJ2-1): EAGVAQSPRYKIIEKRQSVAFWCNPISGHATLYWYQQILGQGPKLLIQFQNNGVVDDSQLPKDRFSAERLKGVDSTLKIQPAKLEDSAVYLCASSWQGGIWNEQFFGPGTRLTVL.

This clone has just a few counts. The CDR3 protein is CAWSMGRQETQYF. CDR3 nucleotides: TGTGCCTGGAGTATGGGGAGACAAGAGACCCAGTACTTC. V usage is TRBV30 and J usage is TRBJ2-5, with a weak D call TRBD2 (5 bases). Deletions cut 2 bases from V and 2 bases from J, with 9 bases between. Germline CDR1 and CDR2: GTSNPN and SVGIG (reference sequence). This CDR3 region has 13 residues.

V gene TRBV10-3 combines with J gene TRBJ1-1; tentative D call: TRBD1 (5 bases). The V gene lost 7 bases and the J gene lost 1 base, with 13 bases spanning the gap. This CDR3 has 14 residues. From germline, CDR1 is ENHRY and CDR2 SYGVKD. CDR3 nucleotide sequence: TGTGCCATCACACAGACAGACGGGAACACTGAAGCTTTCTTT. This codes for CAITQTDGNTEAFF.